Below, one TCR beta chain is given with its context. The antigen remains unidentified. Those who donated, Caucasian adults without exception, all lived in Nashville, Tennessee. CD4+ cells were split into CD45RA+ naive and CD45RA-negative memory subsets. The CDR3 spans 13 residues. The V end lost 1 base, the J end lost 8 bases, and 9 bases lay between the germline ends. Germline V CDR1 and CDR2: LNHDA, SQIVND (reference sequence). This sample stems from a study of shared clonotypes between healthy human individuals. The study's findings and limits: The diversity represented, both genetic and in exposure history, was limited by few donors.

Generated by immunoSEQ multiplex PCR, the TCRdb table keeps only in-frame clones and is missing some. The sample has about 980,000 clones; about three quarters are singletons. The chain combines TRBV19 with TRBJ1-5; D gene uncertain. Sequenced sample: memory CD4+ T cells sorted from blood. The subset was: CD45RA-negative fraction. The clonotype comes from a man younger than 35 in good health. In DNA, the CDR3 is TGTGCCAGTAGTATAGTTTCAAGGGAGCCCCAGCATTTT. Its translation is CASSIVSREPQHF.